This is a list of T cell receptor beta chains from one sample in a study of shared clonotypes between healthy human individuals. Method: immunoSEQ multiplex PCR; TCRdb's copy keeps in-frame clones and lacks some. The data contain about 1.5 million clones, around 98% of them singletons. Sequencing was done on a sample of naive CD4+ T cells sorted from blood. The receptors here all came from a man between 25 and 39 years old in good health. CDR3s include the opening cysteine and the closing phenylalanine or tryptophan. The order of the fields is J gene, V gene, D gene, clone size, CDR3 protein, CDR3 DNA. A D gene is named only where the DNA matches it firmly. Clone size appears in some rows only: once, few, many, or a class for an expanded clone.

j_call: TRBJ2-1
v_call: TRBV9
d_call: NA
clone_size: NA
cdr3_aa: CASSARAVHWDEQFF
cdr3_nt: TGTGCCAGCAGCGCGAGAGCGGTCCACTGGGATGAGCAGTTCTTC

j_call: TRBJ2-5
v_call: TRBV18
d_call: TRBD2
clone_size: once
cdr3_aa: CASAPPHWTSGFTQETQYF
cdr3_nt: TGTGCCAGCGCCCCACCCCATTGGACTAGCGGGTTTACACAAGAGACCCAGTACTTC

j_call: TRBJ1-3
v_call: TRBV28
d_call: NA
clone_size: NA
cdr3_aa: CASSLSSGNTIYF
cdr3_nt: TGTGCCAGCAGTTTATCGTCTGGAAACACCATATATTTT

j_call: TRBJ1-1
v_call: TRBV12-5
d_call: NA
clone_size: NA
cdr3_aa: CASGFTSETEAFF
cdr3_nt: TGTGCTAGTGGTTTTACCTCAGAGACTGAAGCTTTCTTT

j_call: TRBJ1-4
v_call: TRBV2
d_call: TRBD1
clone_size: NA
cdr3_aa: CASSGQGREKLFF
cdr3_nt: TGTGCCAGCAGCGGACAGGGACGTGAAAAACTGTTTTTT

j_call: TRBJ2-1
v_call: TRBV29-1
d_call: TRBD1
clone_size: NA
cdr3_aa: CSVGQVYNEQFF
cdr3_nt: TGCAGCGTGGGACAGGTATACAATGAGCAGTTCTTC

j_call: TRBJ2-7
v_call: TRBV4-1
d_call: NA
clone_size: once
cdr3_aa: CASSQDKVTYF
cdr3_nt: TGCGCCAGCAGCCAAGATAAAGTCACGTACTTC

j_call: TRBJ2-1
v_call: TRBV19
d_call: TRBD2
clone_size: NA
cdr3_aa: CASSQNPLAGVGNEQFF
cdr3_nt: TGTGCCAGTAGTCAAAACCCACTAGCGGGAGTAGGAAATGAGCAGTTCTTC

j_call: TRBJ2-1
v_call: TRBV5-1
d_call: TRBD2
clone_size: NA
cdr3_aa: CASSGNRGLAGVSSYNEQFF
cdr3_nt: TGCGCCAGCAGCGGGAACAGGGGTCTAGCGGGAGTAAGTTCCTACAATGAGCAGTTCTTC

j_call: TRBJ2-1
v_call: TRBV5-1
d_call: NA
clone_size: NA
cdr3_aa: CASSLAIGADNEQFF
cdr3_nt: TGCGCCAGCAGCTTGGCCATCGGAGCAGACAATGAGCAGTTCTTC

j_call: TRBJ2-5
v_call: TRBV5-4
d_call: NA
clone_size: NA
cdr3_aa: CASSSVQETQYF
cdr3_nt: TGTGCCAGCAGTTCGGTCCAAGAGACCCAGTACTTC

j_call: TRBJ2-7
v_call: TRBV9
d_call: NA
clone_size: NA
cdr3_aa: CASSVGLVFDEQYF
cdr3_nt: TGTGCCAGCAGCGTAGGACTAGTGTTCGACGAGCAGTACTTC

j_call: TRBJ1-2
v_call: TRBV6-1
d_call: NA
clone_size: NA
cdr3_aa: CASSGTGNTYGYTF
cdr3_nt: TGTGCCAGCAGTGGAACAGGGAACACTTATGGCTACACCTTC

j_call: TRBJ1-4
v_call: TRBV9
d_call: NA
clone_size: NA
cdr3_aa: CASSETGLHEKLFF
cdr3_nt: TGTGCCAGCAGCGAAACAGGGCTTCATGAAAAACTGTTTTTT

j_call: TRBJ2-5
v_call: TRBV9
d_call: TRBD2
clone_size: NA
cdr3_aa: CASSVVSGRQETQYF
cdr3_nt: TGTGCCAGCAGCGTAGTTAGCGGGAGACAAGAGACCCAGTACTTC

j_call: TRBJ1-1
v_call: TRBV5-1
d_call: NA
clone_size: few
cdr3_aa: CASSLVGDTEAFF
cdr3_nt: TGCGCCAGCAGCTTGGTGGGGGACACTGAAGCTTTCTTT

j_call: TRBJ2-7
v_call: TRBV10-1
d_call: TRBD1
clone_size: NA
cdr3_aa: CASSETGVYEQYF
cdr3_nt: TGCGCCAGCAGTGAGACAGGGGTTTACGAGCAGTACTTC

j_call: TRBJ2-3
v_call: TRBV4-1
d_call: TRBD2
clone_size: NA
cdr3_aa: CASSQDVAGVTDTQYF
cdr3_nt: TGCGCCAGCAGCCAAGATGTAGCGGGAGTGACAGATACGCAGTATTTT

j_call: TRBJ2-7
v_call: TRBV6-1
d_call: NA
clone_size: NA
cdr3_aa: CASSEAGSVGQGLGEQYF
cdr3_nt: TGTGCCAGCAGTGAAGCCGGCTCTGTAGGGCAGGGCCTGGGGGAGCAGTACTTC

j_call: TRBJ2-7
v_call: TRBV7-9
d_call: NA
clone_size: NA
cdr3_aa: CASSTEGTTYEQYF
cdr3_nt: TGTGCCAGCAGCACAGAGGGGACAACCTACGAGCAGTACTTC

j_call: TRBJ2-5
v_call: TRBV9
d_call: NA
clone_size: once
cdr3_aa: CASSVWGPETQYF
cdr3_nt: TGTGCCAGCAGCGTCTGGGGCCCAGAGACCCAGTACTTC

j_call: TRBJ2-7
v_call: TRBV18
d_call: NA
clone_size: once
cdr3_aa: CASSPGYNSYEQYF
cdr3_nt: TGTGCCAGCTCACCAGGCTATAACTCCTACGAGCAGTACTTC

j_call: TRBJ2-5
v_call: TRBV6-5
d_call: NA
clone_size: NA
cdr3_aa: CASSSRSGSQYF
cdr3_nt: TGTGCCAGCAGCTCCCGATCGGGATCCCAGTACTTC

j_call: TRBJ1-2
v_call: TRBV2
d_call: NA
clone_size: NA
cdr3_aa: CASTPRPGNYGYTF
cdr3_nt: TGTGCCAGCACCCCTCGCCCGGGTAACTATGGCTACACCTTC

j_call: TRBJ2-7
v_call: TRBV2
d_call: NA
clone_size: NA
cdr3_aa: CASSEGDFYEQYF
cdr3_nt: TGTGCCAGCAGTGAAGGGGACTTCTACGAGCAGTACTTC